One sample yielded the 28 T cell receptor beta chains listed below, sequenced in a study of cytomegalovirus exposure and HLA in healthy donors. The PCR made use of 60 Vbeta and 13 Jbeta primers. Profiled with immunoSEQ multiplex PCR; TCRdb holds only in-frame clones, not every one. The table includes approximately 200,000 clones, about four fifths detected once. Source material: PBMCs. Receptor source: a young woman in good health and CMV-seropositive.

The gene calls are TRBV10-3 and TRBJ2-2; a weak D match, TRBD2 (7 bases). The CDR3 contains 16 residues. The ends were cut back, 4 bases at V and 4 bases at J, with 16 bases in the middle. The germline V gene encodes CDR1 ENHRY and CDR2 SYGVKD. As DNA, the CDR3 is TGTGCCATCAGTGCTCTGGGGGGGCTGGGCACCGGGGAGCTGTTTTTT. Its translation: CAISALGGLGTGELFF.

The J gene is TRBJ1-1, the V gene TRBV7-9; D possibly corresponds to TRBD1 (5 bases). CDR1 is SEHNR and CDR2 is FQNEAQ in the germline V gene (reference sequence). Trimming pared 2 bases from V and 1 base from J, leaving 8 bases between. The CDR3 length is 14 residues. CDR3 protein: CASSLPTENTEAFF. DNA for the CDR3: TGTGCCAGCAGCTTACCGACAGAGAACACTGAAGCTTTCTTT.

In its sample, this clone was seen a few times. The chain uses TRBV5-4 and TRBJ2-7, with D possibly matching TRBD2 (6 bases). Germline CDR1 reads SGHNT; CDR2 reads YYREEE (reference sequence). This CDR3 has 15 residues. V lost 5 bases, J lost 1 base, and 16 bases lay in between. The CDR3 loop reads CASSGPGRGSYEQYF. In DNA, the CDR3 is TGTGCCAGCAGTGGACCGGGACGGGGGTCCTACGAGCAGTACTTC.

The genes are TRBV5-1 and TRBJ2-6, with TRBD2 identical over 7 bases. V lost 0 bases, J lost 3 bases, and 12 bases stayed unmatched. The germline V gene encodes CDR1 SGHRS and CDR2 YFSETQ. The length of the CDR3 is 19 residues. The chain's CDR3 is CASSLGGGSMGIGANVLTF. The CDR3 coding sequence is TGCGCCAGCAGCTTGGGAGGCGGGAGCATGGGAATTGGGGCCAACGTCCTGACTTTC.

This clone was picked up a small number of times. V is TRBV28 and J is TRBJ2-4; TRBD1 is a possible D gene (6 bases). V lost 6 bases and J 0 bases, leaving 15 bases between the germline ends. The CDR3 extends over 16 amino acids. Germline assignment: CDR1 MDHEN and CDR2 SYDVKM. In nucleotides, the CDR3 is TGTGCCAGCAGGTTGGGGGCGGCCAAAGCCAAAAACATTCAGTACTTC. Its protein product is CASRLGAAKAKNIQYF.

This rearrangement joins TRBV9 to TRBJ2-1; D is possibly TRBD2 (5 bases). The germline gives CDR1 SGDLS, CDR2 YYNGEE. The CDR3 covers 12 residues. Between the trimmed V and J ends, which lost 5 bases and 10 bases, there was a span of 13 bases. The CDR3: CASRPPRGEQFF. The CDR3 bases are TGTGCCAGCAGGCCTCCCAGAGGGGAGCAGTTCTTC.

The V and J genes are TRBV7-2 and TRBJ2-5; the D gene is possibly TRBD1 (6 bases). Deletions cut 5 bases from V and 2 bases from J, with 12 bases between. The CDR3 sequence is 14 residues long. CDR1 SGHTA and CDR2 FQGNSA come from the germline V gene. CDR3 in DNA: TGTGCCAGCAGCCTCGGACAGCCGCAAGAGACCCAGTACTTC. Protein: CASSLGQPQETQYF.

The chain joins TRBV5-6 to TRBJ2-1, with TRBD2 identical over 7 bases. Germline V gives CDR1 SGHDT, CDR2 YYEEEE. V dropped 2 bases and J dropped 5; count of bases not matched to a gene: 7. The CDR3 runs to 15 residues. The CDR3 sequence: CASSFPGRLDNEQFF. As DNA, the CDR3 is TGTGCCAGCAGCTTCCCCGGGAGGTTAGACAATGAGCAGTTCTTC.

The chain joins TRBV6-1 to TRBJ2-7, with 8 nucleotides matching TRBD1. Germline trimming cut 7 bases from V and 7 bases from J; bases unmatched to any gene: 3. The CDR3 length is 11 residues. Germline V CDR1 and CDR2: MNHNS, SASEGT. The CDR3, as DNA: TGTGCCAGCATTACAGGGGGGGAGCAGTACTTC. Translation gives CASITGGEQYF.

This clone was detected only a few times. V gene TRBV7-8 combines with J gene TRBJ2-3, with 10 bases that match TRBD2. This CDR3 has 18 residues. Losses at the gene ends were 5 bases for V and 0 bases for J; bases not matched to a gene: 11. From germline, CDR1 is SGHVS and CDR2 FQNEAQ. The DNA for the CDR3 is TGTGCCAGCAGCCGCGTCAGCGGGGGGGCCCCTAGCACAGATACGCAGTATTTT. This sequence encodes CASSRVSGGAPSTDTQYF.

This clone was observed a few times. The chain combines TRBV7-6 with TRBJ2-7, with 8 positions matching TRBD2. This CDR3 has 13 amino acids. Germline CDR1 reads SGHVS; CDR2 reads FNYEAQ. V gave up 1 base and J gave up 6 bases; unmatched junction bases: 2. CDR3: CASSLVAGGEQYF. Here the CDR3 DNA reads TGTGCCAGCAGCTTAGTGGCGGGGGGCGAGCAGTACTTC.

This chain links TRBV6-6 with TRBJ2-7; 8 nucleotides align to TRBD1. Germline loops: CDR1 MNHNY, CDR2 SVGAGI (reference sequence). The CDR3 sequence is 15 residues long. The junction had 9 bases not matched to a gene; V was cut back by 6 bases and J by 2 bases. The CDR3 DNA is TGTGCCAGCAGCACGACAGGGGTTCTGGCCTACGAGCAGTACTTC. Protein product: CASSTTGVLAYEQYF.

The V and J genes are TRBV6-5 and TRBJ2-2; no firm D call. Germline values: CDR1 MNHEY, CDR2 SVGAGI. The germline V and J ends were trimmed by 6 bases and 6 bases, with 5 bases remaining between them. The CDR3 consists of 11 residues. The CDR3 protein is CASSRAGELFF. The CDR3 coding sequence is TGTGCCAGCAGCCGCGCCGGGGAGCTGTTTTTT.

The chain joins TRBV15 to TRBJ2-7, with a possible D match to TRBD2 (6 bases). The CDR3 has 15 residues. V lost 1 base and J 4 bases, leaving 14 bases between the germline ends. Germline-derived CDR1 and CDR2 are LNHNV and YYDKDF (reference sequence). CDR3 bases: TGTGCCACCAGCAGAGGAAGTAGCGGTGCTTACGAGCAGTACTTC. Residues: CATSRGSSGAYEQYF.

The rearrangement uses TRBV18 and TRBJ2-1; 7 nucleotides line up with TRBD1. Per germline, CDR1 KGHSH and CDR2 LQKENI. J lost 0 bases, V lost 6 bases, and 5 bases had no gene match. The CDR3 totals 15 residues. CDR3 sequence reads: CASSQGVSSYNEQFF. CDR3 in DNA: TGTGCCAGCTCCCAGGGGGTCAGCTCCTACAATGAGCAGTTCTTC.

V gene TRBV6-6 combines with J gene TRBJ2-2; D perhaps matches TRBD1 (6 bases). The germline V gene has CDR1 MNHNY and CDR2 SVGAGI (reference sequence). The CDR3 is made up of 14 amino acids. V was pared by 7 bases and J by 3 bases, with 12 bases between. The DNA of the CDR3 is TGTGCCAGCAATACAGGGTCGGACACCGGGGAGCTGTTTTTT. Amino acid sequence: CASNTGSDTGELFF.

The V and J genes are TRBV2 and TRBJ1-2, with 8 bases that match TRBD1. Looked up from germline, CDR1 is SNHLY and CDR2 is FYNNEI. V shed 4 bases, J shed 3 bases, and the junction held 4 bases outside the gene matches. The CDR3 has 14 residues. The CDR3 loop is CASSVRGPDYGYTF. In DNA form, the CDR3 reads TGTGCCAGCAGTGTCAGGGGGCCGGACTATGGCTACACCTTC.

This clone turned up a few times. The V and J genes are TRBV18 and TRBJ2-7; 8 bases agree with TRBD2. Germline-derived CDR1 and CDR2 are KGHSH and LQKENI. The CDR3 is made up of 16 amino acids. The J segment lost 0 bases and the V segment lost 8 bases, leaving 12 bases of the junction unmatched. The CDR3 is CASRGPELADSYEQYF. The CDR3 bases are TGTGCCAGCCGCGGCCCCGAACTAGCGGACTCCTACGAGCAGTACTTC.

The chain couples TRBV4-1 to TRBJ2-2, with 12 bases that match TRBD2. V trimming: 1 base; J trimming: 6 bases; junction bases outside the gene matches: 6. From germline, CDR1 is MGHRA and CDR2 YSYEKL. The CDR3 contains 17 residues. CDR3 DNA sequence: TGCGCCAGCAGCCAAGCGTTTTCTAGCGGGAGGGCCGGGGAGCTGTTTTTT. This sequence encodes CASSQAFSSGRAGELFF.

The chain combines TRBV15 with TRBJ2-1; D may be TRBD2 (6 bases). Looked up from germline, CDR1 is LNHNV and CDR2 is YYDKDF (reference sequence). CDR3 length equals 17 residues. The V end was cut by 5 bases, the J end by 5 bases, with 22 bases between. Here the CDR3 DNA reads TGTGCCACCAGCGTTCAAACGGGGGTACGCGCTAACAATGAGCAGTTCTTC. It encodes CATSVQTGVRANNEQFF.

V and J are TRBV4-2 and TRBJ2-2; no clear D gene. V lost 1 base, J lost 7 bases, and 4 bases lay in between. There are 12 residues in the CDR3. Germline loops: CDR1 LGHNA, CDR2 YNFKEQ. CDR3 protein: CASSQVNGELFF. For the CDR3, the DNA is TGTGCCAGCAGCCAAGTCAACGGGGAGCTGTTTTTT.

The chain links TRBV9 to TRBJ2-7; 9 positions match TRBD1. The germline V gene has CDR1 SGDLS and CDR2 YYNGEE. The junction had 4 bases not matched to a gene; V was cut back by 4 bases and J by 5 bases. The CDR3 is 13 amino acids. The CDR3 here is CASSTRTGDEQYF. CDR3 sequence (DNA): TGTGCCAGCAGCACCCGGACAGGGGACGAGCAGTACTTC.

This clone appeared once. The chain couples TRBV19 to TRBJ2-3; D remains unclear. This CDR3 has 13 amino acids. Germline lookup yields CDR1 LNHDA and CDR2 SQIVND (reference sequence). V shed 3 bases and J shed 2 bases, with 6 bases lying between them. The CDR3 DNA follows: TGTGCCAGTAGTATGCAGGTCACAGATACGCAGTATTTT. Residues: CASSMQVTDTQYF.

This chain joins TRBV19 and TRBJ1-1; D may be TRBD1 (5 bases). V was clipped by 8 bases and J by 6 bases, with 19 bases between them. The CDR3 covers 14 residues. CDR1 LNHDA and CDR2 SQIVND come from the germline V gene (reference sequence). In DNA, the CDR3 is TGTGCCAGTCGGCGCAGGGCCGAAGGCGCTGAAGCTTTCTTT. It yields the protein CASRRRAEGAEAFF.

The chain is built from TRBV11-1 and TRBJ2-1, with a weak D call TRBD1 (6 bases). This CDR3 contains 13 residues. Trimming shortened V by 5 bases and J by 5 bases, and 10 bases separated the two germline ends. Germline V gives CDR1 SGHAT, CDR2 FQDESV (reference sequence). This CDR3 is CASSRNRDNEQFF. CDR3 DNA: TGTGCCAGCAGCCGGAACAGGGACAATGAGCAGTTCTTC.

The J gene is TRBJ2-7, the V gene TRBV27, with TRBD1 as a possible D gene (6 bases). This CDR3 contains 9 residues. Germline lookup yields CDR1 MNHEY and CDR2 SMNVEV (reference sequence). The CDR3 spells CASTGVESV. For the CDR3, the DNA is TGTGCCAGCACAGGGGTCGAATCGGTC.

The CDR3 region has the DNA TGCGCCAGCAGCTTTATCCAGGGGGCAACAGCTAACTATGGCTACACCTTC. Its translation: CASSFIQGATANYGYTF. The V and J genes are TRBV5-1 and TRBJ1-2; TRBD1 aligns across 8 bases. With 2 bases clipped from V and 0 bases from J, the junction kept 9 bases outside the gene matches. Germline CDR1 reads SGHRS; CDR2 reads YFSETQ. The CDR3 totals 17 residues.

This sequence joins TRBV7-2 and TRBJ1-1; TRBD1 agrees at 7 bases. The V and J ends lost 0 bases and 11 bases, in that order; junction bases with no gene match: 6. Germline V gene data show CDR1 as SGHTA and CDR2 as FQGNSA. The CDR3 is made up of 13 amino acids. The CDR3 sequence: CASSLAATGPAFF. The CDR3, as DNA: TGTGCCAGCAGCTTAGCGGCGACAGGGCCCGCTTTCTTT.